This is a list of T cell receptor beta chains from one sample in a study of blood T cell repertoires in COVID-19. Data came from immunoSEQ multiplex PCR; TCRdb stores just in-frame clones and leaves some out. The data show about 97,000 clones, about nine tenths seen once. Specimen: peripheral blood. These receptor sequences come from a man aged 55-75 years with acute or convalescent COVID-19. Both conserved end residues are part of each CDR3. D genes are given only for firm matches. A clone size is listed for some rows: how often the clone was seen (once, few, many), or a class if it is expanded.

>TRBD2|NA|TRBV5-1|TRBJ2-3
TGCGCCAGCAGCTTGTTTGACGGGGGGATGTTAGATACGCAGTATTTT
CASSLFDGGMLDTQYF
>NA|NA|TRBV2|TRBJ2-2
TGTGCCAGCTCCCATTTCACCGGGGAGCTGTTTTTT
CASSHFTGELFF
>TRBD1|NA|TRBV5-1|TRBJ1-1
TGCGCCAGCAGCCTTGGATCGGATGCGGGACAGTTGAACACTGAAGCTTTCTTT
CASSLGSDAGQLNTEAFF
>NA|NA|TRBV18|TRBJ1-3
TGTGCCAGCTCACCCCCCGGGGTTGGAAACACCATATATTTT
CASSPPGVGNTIYF
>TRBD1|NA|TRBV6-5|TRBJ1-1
TGTGCCAGCAGTTACTACCCACAGGGGATGAACACTGAAGCTTTCTTT
CASSYYPQGMNTEAFF
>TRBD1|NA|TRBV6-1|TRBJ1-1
TGTGCCAGCAGTTATGGACAGGAGAGGACTGAAGCTTTCTTT
CASSYGQERTEAFF
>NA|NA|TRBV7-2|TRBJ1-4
TGTGCCAGCAGCTCTGGAGGGGTAGAAAAACTGTTTTTT
CASSSGGVEKLFF
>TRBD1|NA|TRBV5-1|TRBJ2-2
TGCGCCAGCAGCTTGGAGACAGGGGGCTTCGCCGGGGAGCTGTTTTTT
CASSLETGGFAGELFF
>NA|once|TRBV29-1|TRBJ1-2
TGCAGCGTTGAAGTGCAGAACTATGGCTACACCTTC
CSVEVQNYGYTF
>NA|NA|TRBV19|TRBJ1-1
TGTGCCAGTAGGGGGGACATCAGGGGTACTGAAGCTTTCTTT
CASRGDIRGTEAFF
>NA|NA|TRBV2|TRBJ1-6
TGTGCCAGCAGCCCCCGGGCTCGGGGTTCACCCCTCCACTTT
CASSPRARGSPLHF
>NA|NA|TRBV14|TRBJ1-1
TGTGCCAGCAGCCTCCGAGCAGGGAGGGTTGGGGCTGAAGCTTTCTTT
CASSLRAGRVGAEAFF
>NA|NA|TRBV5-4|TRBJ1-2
TGTGCCAGCAGCCCGGACATCGGGCTGGGTAACTATGGCTACACCTTC
CASSPDIGLGNYGYTF
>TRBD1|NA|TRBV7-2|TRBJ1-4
TGTGCCAGCGGCAGGACAGGGGGTAATGAAAAACTGTTTTTT
CASGRTGGNEKLFF
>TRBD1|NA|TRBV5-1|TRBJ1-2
TGCGCCAGCAGCATTGGGACAGGGCGAAGTTATTTTGGCACCTTC
CASSIGTGRSYFGTF
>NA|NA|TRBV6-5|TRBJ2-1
TGTGCCAGCTTATGGACAGAATACAATGAGCAGTTCTTC
CASLWTEYNEQFF
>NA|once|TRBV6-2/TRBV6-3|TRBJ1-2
TGTGCCAGCAGTTACGGGATGGACAGAACTTATGGCTACACCTTC
CASSYGMDRTYGYTF
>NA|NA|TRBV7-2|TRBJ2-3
TGTGCCAGCAGTACCCGGGGGACCCCCACAGATACGCAGTATTTT
CASSTRGTPTDTQYF
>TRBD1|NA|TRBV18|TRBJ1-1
TGTGCCAGCTCACTATTACCTCGACAGGGGGTCTCTGAAGCTTTCTTT
CASSLLPRQGVSEAFF
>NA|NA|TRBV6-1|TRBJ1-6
TGTGCCAGCAGTGACAGGGACACCTATAATTCACCCCTCCACTTT
CASSDRDTYNSPLHF
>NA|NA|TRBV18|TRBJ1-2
TGTGCCAGCTCACCAGGCCTGATCTATGGCTACACCTTC
CASSPGLIYGYTF
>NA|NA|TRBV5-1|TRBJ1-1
TGCGCCAGCAGCAACCAAGGGGCCTCGAACACTGAAGCTTTCTTT
CASSNQGASNTEAFF
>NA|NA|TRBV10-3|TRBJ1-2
TGTGCCATCAGGGACAGTTTCCTAGCTAACTATGGCTACACCTTC
CAIRDSFLANYGYTF
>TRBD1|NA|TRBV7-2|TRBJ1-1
TGTGCCAGCAGCTCACAGGGGGCAACCACTGAAGCTTTCTTT
CASSSQGATTEAFF
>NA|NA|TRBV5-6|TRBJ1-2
TGTGCCAGCAGCTTGGGCGGGCTCAACTATGGCTACACCTTC
CASSLGGLNYGYTF
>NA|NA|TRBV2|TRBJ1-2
TGTGCCTCCACGCCTAGGGGGTCCAACTATGGCTACACCTTC
CASTPRGSNYGYTF
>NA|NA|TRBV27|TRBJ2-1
TGTGCCAGCAGTTTACACTTTTCTACCCTCTACAATGAGCAGTTCTTC
CASSLHFSTLYNEQFF
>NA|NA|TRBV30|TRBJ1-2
TGTGCCTGGAGTGATCCTCGCCAAGGGGCAAATAACTATGGCTACACCTTC
CAWSDPRQGANNYGYTF
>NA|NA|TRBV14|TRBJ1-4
TGTGCCAGCAGCCAAGCATCCCCAAACATGTTTTTT
CASSQASPNMFF
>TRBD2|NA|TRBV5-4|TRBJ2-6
TGTGCCACCCAGCTCGGGGGGGCGAGCGGGGCCAACGTCCTGACTTTC
CATQLGGASGANVLTF
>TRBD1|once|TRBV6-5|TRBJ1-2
TGTGCCAGCAGGAAAGACAGGGCGGGCTACACCTTC
CASRKDRAGYTF
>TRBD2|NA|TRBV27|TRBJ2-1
TGTGCCAGCAGTTCGGCCGGGACTAGAATCAATGAGCAGTTCTTC
CASSSAGTRINEQFF
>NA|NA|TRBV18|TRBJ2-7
TGTGCCAGCTCACCACCGGATTGGAGGGGGCAAGACGAGCAGTACTTC
CASSPPDWRGQDEQYF
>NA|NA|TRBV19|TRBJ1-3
TGTGCCAGTAAACCTTCCGGGACACCGACGGGGCAACGGAGAAACACCATATATTTT
CASKPSGTPTGQRRNTIYF
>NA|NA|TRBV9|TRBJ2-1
TGTGCCAGCAGCGTAGTTCACACCGCGGATGAGCAGTTCTTC
CASSVVHTADEQFF
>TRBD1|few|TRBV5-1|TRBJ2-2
TGCGCCAGCAGCCTGACGGGACAGGGGTTCGCCGGGGAGCTGTTTTTT
CASSLTGQGFAGELFF
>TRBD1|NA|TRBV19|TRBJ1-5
TGTGCCAGTAGTGTGGGACAGGGGTGGGGCAATCAGCCCCAGCATTTT
CASSVGQGWGNQPQHF
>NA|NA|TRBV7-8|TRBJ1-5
TGTGCCAGCAGCTCCCGGGACAAAAGCAATCAGCCCCAGCATTTT
CASSSRDKSNQPQHF
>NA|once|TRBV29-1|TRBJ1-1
TGCAGCGTTGAGGAACAGGCAGCATTAAGGGCTTTCTTT
CSVEEQAALRAFF
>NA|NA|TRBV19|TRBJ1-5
TGTGCCAGTAGACCACGGACAGCAGTGAATCAGCCCCAGCATTTT
CASRPRTAVNQPQHF
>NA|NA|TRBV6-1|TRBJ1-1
TGTGCCAGCAGTGAACAGGGATTGAACACTGAAGCTTTCTTT
CASSEQGLNTEAFF
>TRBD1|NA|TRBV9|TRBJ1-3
TGTGCCAGCAGCTCTACAGGGGGCGCTGGAAACACCATATATTTT
CASSSTGGAGNTIYF
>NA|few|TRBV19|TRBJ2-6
TGTGCCAGTAATTCCATGCAGTTCTCTGGGGCCAACGTCCTGACTTTC
CASNSMQFSGANVLTF
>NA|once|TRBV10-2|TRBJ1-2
TGCGCCAGCAGGGCCCCGGGGGGCTACACCTTC
CASRAPGGYTF
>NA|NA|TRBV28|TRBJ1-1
TGTGCCAGCAGTGCCGGGGGGCGGGAAGCTTTCTTT
CASSAGGREAFF
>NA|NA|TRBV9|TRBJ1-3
TGTGCCAGCAGCTCAAAAACAGGGCACGGAGGAAACACCATATATTTT
CASSSKTGHGGNTIYF
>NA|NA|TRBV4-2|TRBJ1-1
TGTGCCAGCAGCCAGGCCCACAGGGAAAACACTGAAGCTTTCTTT
CASSQAHRENTEAFF
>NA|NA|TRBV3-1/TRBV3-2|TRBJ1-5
TGTGCCAGCAGCCAAGACTCCGGCGGCTACAATCAGCCCCAGCATTTT
CASSQDSGGYNQPQHF
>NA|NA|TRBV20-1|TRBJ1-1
TGCAGTGCAAGAAGACAGTTTGAAGCTTTCTTT
CSARRQFEAFF
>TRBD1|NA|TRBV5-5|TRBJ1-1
TGTGCCAGCAGGGGACAGGGGACGATTGACACTGAAGCTTTCTTT
CASRGQGTIDTEAFF
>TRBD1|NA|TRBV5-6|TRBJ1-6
TGTGCCAGCAGCCCCCGGGGACAGAGAAATTCACCCCTCCACTTT
CASSPRGQRNSPLHF
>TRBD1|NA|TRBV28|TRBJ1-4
TGTGCCAGCCTACCTCACCCGGGACAGGCTAATGAAAAACTGTTTTTT
CASLPHPGQANEKLFF
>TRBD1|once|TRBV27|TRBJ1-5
TGTGCCAGCAGTCCCGGGACAGGTGGCAATCAGCCCCAGCATTTT
CASSPGTGGNQPQHF
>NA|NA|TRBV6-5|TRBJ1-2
TGTGCCAGCAGTTACGAGGGCCGCTATGGCTACACCTTC
CASSYEGRYGYTF
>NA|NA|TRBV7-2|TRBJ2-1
TGTGCCAGCAGCTTAACAGACAGCTACAATGAGCAGTTCTTC
CASSLTDSYNEQFF